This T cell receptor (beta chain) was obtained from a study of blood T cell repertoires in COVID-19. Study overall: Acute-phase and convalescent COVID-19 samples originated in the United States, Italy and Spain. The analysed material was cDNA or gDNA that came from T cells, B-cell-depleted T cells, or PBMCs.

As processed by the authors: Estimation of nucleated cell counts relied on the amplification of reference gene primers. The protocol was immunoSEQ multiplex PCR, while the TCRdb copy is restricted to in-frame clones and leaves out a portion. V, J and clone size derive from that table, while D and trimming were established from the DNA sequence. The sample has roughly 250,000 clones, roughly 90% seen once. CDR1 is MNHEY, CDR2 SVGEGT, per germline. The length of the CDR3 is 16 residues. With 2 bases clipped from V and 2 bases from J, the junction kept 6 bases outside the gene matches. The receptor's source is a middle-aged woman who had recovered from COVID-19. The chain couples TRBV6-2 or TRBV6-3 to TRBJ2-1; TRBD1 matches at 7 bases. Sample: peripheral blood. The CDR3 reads CASSYTQGETYNEQFF. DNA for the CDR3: TGTGCCAGCAGTTACACCCAGGGGGAAACCTACAATGAGCAGTTCTTC.